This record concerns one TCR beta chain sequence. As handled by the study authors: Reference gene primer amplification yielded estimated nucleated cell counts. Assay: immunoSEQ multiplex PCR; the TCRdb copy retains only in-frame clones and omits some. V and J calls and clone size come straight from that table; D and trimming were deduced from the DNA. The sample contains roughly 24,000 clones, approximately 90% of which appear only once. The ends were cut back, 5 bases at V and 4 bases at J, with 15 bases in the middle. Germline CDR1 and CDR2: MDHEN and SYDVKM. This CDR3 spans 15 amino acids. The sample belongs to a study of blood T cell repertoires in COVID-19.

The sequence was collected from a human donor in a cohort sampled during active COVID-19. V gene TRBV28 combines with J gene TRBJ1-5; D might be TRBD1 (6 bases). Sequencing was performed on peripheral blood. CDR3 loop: CASSPTDRKNQPQHF. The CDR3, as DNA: TGTGCCAGCAGTCCCACCGACAGGAAAAATCAGCCCCAGCATTTT. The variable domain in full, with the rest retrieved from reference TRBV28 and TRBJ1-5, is DVKVTQSSRYLVKRTGEKVFLECVQDMDHENMFWYRQDPGLGLRLIYFSYDVKMKEKGDIPEGYSVSREKKERFSLILESASTNQTSMYLCASSPTDRKNQPQHFGDGTRLSIL.